These 10 T cell receptor beta chains share one sample of origin, sequenced in a study of Ad26.COV2.S vaccination and SARS-CoV-2 variants. Stated treatment: roughly 19 received Ad26.COV2.S at low or high dose, single or two shots; 5 received placebo; per-sample allocation not given. Sampling was performed 63 days after the first vaccine or placebo injection. Data came from immunoSEQ multiplex PCR; TCRdb stores just in-frame clones and leaves some out. The sample contains around 420,000 clones, approximately 90% of which appear only once. The sequenced sample was peripheral blood, obtained in a trial of Ad26.COV2.S vaccine versus placebo. The receptors shown here come from a person between 18 and 65 years old who received the Ad26.COV2.S COVID-19 vaccine or a placebo.

The rearrangement uses TRBV2 and TRBJ1-1; D remains unclear. CDR1 and CDR2 (germline): SNHLY, FYNNEI. This CDR3 has 13 residues. V lost 6 bases, J lost 1 base, and 9 bases lay in between. This CDR3 reads CASRLNTNTEAFF. As DNA, the CDR3 is TGTGCCAGCAGACTCAATACGAACACTGAAGCTTTCTTT.

This clone showed up just once. V is TRBV6-6 and J is TRBJ1-5; 8 bases align to TRBD1. This CDR3 is built from 13 residues. The germline gives CDR1 MNHNY, CDR2 SVGAGI (reference sequence). V was clipped by 5 bases and J by 7 bases; unmatched bases: 4. CDR3 amino acids: CASSDRGGQPQHF. For the CDR3, the DNA is TGTGCCAGCAGTGACAGGGGTGGCCAGCCCCAGCATTTT.

This rearrangement joins TRBV6-5 to TRBJ1-2, with D possibly matching TRBD1 (6 bases). Per germline, CDR1 MNHEY and CDR2 SVGAGI. CDR3 length: 14 residues. The V and J ends lost 2 bases and 5 bases respectively, with 12 bases between them. The CDR3 region is CASSYLPGHYGYTF. The CDR3 nucleotides read TGTGCCAGCAGTTACCTCCCGGGACATTATGGCTACACCTTC.

The chain recombines TRBV5-1 with TRBJ2-2, with D perhaps matching TRBD1 (6 bases). Trimming took off 5 bases at V and 2 bases at J, with 13 bases between the two ends. CDR1 is SGHRS and CDR2 is YFSETQ in the germline V gene. CDR3 length: 15 amino acids. CDR3 coding DNA: TGCGCCAGCAGTATGAGACAGGACAACACCGGGGAGCTGTTTTTT. Its protein is CASSMRQDNTGELFF.

The rearrangement uses TRBV10-2 and TRBJ2-5; D remains ambiguous. Trimming took 3 bases from V and 0 from J, leaving 5 bases between them. Germline CDR1 is WSHSY and CDR2 is SAAADI. The CDR3 spans 13 residues. In DNA form, the CDR3 reads TGCGCCAGCAGTGAAGACAACCAAGAGACCCAGTACTTC. It yields the protein CASSEDNQETQYF.

V is TRBV4-1 and J is TRBJ1-4; TRBD1 matches 7 bases. This CDR3 is built from 15 residues. The germline V gene has CDR1 MGHRA and CDR2 YSYEKL. V dropped 1 base and J dropped 7; count of bases not matched to a gene: 6. The chain's CDR3 is CASSQAAGTAEKLFF. For the CDR3, the DNA is TGCGCCAGCAGCCAAGCAGCCGGGACAGCTGAAAAACTGTTTTTT.

The rearrangement uses TRBV7-2 and TRBJ2-2; 7 nucleotides line up with TRBD2. The CDR3 length is 15 residues. Germline CDR1 SGHTA, CDR2 FQGNSA. The V segment lost 6 bases and the J segment 0 bases; nucleotides outside the gene matches: 4. The CDR3, as DNA: TGTGCCAGCAGGCTCACTAGCGCGAACACCGGGGAGCTGTTTTTT. It is translated as CASRLTSANTGELFF.

The chain combines TRBV7-3 with TRBJ2-3, with 7 bases that match TRBD2. The CDR3 length is 14 residues. After removal of 3 bases from V and 4 bases from J, the junction contained 4 bases not matched to a gene. Germline assignment: CDR1 SGHTA and CDR2 FQGTGA. Written as DNA, the CDR3 is TGTGCCAGCAGCTTCGGCGGGGGAGCAGATACGCAGTATTTT. This encodes CASSFGGGADTQYF. The whole variable domain, filled in from reference TRBV7-3 and TRBJ2-3, reads GAGVSQTPSNKVTEKGKYVELRCDPISGHTALYWYRQSLGQGPEFLIYFQGTGAADDSGLPNDRFFAVRPEGSVSTLKIQRTERGDSAVYLCASSFGGGADTQYFGPGTRLTVL.

This clone was counted a few times. The CDR3 reads CASNSRDGQNTGELFF. The CDR3 DNA sequence: TGTGCCAGCAATAGCCGGGACGGTCAGAACACCGGGGAGCTGTTTTTT. The rearrangement joins TRBV5-4 to TRBJ2-2; D is possibly TRBD1 or TRBD2 (5 bases each). Trimming cost V 6 bases and J 1 base, with 16 bases left between them. CDR3 length: 16 amino acids. CDR1 and CDR2 from the germline V gene are SGHNT and YYREEE (reference sequence).

The CDR3 protein is CAISPDIYTGELFF. CDR3 sequence (DNA): TGTGCCATCAGCCCCGACATATACACCGGGGAGCTGTTTTTT. The V gene is TRBV10-3, the J gene TRBJ2-2; D is undetermined. The CDR3 is 14 residues long. Between the trimmed V and J ends, which lost 6 bases and 3 bases, there was a span of 11 bases. CDR1 is ENHRY and CDR2 is SYGVKD in the germline V gene.